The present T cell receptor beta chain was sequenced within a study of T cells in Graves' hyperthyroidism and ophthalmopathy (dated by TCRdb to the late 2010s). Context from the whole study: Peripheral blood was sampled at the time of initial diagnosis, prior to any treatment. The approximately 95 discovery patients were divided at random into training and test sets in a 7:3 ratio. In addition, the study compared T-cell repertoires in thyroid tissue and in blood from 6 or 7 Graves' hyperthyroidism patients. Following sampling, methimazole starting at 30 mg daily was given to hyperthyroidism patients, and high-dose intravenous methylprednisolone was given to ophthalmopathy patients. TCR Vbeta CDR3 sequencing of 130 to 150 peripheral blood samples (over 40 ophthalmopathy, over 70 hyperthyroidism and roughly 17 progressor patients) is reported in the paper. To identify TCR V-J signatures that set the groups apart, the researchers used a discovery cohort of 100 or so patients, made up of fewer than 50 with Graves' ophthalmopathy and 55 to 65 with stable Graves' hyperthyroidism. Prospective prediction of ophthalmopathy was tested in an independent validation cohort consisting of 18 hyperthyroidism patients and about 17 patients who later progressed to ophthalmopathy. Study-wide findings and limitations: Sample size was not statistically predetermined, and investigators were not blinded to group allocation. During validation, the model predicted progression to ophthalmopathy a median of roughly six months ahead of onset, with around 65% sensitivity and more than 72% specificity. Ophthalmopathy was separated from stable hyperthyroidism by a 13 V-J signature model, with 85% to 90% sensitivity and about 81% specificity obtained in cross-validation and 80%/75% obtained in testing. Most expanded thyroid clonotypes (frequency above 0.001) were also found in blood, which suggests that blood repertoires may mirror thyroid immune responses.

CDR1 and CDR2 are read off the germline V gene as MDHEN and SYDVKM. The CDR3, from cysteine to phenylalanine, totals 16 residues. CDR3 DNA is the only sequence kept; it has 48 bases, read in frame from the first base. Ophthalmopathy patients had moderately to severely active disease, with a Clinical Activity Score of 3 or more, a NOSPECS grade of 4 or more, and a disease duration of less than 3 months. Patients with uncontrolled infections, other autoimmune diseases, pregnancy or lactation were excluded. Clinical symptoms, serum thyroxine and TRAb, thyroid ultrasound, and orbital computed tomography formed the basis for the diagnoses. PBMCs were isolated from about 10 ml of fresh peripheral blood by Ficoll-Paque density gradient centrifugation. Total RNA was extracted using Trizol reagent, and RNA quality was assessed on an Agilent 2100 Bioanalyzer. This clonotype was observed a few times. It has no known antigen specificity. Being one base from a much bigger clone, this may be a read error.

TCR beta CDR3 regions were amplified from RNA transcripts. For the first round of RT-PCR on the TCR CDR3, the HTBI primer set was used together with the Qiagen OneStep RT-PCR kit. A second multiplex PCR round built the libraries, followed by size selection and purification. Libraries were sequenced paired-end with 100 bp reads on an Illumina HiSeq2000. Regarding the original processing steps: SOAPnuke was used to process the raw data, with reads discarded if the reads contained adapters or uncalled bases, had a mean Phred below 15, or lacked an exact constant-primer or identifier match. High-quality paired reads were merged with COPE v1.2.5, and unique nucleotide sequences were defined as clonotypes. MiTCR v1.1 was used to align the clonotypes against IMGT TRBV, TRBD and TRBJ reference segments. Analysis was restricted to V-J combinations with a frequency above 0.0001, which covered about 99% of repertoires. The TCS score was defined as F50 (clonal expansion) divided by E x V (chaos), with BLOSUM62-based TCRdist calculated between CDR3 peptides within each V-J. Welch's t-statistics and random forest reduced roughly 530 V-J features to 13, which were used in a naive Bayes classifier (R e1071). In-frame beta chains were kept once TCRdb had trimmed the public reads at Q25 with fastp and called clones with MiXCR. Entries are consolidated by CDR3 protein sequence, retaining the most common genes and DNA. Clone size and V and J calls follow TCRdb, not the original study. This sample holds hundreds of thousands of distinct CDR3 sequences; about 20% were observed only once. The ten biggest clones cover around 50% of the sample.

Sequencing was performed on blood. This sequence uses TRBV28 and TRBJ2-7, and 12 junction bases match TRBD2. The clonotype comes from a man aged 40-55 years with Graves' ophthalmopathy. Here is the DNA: TGTGCCAGCAGTCCCTGGACTAGCGGGACAGGACACGAGCAGTGCTTC. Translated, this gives CASSPWTSGTGHEQCF.